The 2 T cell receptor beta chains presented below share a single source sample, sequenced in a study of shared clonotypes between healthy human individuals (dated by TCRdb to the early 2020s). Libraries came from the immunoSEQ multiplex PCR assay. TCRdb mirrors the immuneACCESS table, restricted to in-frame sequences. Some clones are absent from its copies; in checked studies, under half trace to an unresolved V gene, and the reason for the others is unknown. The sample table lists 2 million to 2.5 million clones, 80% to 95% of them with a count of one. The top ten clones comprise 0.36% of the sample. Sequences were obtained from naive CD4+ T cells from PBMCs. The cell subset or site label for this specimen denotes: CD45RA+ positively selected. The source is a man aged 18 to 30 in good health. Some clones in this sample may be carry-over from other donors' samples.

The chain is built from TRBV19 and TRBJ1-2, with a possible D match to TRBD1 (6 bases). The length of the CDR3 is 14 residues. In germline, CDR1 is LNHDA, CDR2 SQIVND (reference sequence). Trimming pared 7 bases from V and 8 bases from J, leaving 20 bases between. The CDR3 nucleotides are TGTGCCAGTAACGGACCCGGGGGGGCGAGAGGCTACACCTTC. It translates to CASNGPGGARGYTF.

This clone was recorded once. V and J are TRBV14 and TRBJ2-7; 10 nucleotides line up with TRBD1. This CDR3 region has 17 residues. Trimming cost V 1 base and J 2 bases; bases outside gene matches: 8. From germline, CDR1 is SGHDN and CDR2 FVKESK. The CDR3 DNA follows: TGTGCCAGCAGCCAAGTTCCCCCGGGACAGGGGACCTACGAGCAGTACTTC. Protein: CASSQVPPGQGTYEQYF.